Included here is one T cell receptor beta chain sequence, with context. Its target is unknown. There are 12 residues in the CDR3. V was pared by 6 bases and J by 7 bases, with 4 bases of the junction left unmatched. Germline lookup yields CDR1 MDHEN and CDR2 SYDVKM. TCRdb itself ran the RT-PCR reads through MiXCR, one entry per CDR3 protein. In the table there are over 800,000 distinct CDR3 sequences, around 21% of which are singletons. These data come from a study of response to subunit inactivated influenza vaccine. General study results and limits: Each seasonal influenza vaccination, the authors suggested, recruits few new T cells.

The sequence came from a man aged 45-65 years who received an inactivated influenza vaccine. The material sequenced was PBMCs from blood, taken less than 6 days after vaccination. This chain joins TRBV28 and TRBJ1-2; 8 bases agree with TRBD1. The CDR3 loop is CASRRTGTGYTF. Here the CDR3 DNA reads TGTGCCAGCAGGCGGACAGGGACTGGCTACACCTTC.